The sample holds one count of the clone carrying this T cell receptor (beta chain). As yet, its antigen is unknown. This entry comes from a study of graft-versus-host responses after intestinal transplantation. Generated by immunoSEQ multiplex PCR, the TCRdb table keeps only in-frame clones and is missing some. The sample has about 130,000 clones; 85% to 95% are singletons. CDR1 GTSNPN and CDR2 SVGIG come from the germline V gene (reference sequence). The CDR3 is 18 amino acids. The ends lost 3 bases at V and 7 bases at J; junction bases unmatched: 13. This chain links TRBV30 with TRBJ2-3, with 16 bases fitting TRBD2. This sample comprised unstimulated CD4+ T cells sorted from spleen or lymph node cells, obtained before intestinal transplant. This clonotype was obtained from a human donor who received an intestinal transplant. This CDR3 reads CAWRRTLGLAGGLYTQYF. CDR3 DNA sequence: TGTGCCTGGAGGAGGACCTTGGGACTAGCGGGAGGGCTTTATACGCAGTATTTT.